A selection of T cell receptor beta chains follows, all from one sample in a study of T cells after yellow fever vaccination. TCRdb redid the calling of the 5' RACE reads with MiXCR, one entry per CDR3 protein. Among hundreds of thousands of distinct CDR3 sequences listed, about 5.2% were seen once. This sample comprised CD4+ T cells sorted from PBMCs, obtained on the day of the yellow fever booster vaccination. Receptors originate from a man between 18 and 35 years old who received the YFV17D yellow fever vaccine. Each CDR3 is given with its conserved first and last residue. Each record gives: D gene, CDR3 length, V gene, J gene, clone size, CDR3 DNA, CDR3 protein. The D gene is left open where the match is weak. Clone size is given for some rows only: seen once, a few or many times, or a class if the clone is expanded.

D: .; length: 15; V: TRBV4-3; J: TRBJ2-1; size: few; DNA: TGCGCCAGCAGCCAAGGCCTCATCACCTACAATGAGCAGTTCTTC; CDR3: CASSQGLITYNEQFF
D: TRBD1; length: 15; V: TRBV5-4; J: TRBJ1-6; size: .; DNA: TGTGCCAGCAGCCCGGGACAGGGTACTGGTTCACCCCTCCACTTT; CDR3: CASSPGQGTGSPLHF
D: .; length: 15; V: TRBV6-1; J: TRBJ1-3; size: .; DNA: TGTGCCAGCAGTGTCTTACGGGGACCTGGAAACACCATATATTTT; CDR3: CASSVLRGPGNTIYF
D: .; length: 14; V: TRBV7-9; J: TRBJ2-2; size: few; DNA: TGTGCCAGCAGCTTAACAATGGGGACCGGGGAGCTGTTTTTT; CDR3: CASSLTMGTGELFF
D: TRBD2; length: 15; V: TRBV20-1; J: TRBJ2-2; size: .; DNA: TGCAGTGCTAGAATAGCGGGGTTGGACGCCGGGGAGCTGTTTTTT; CDR3: CSARIAGLDAGELFF
D: .; length: 15; V: TRBV9; J: TRBJ2-2; size: many; DNA: TGTGCCAGCAGCGGATCAGACCCGAACACCGGGGAGCTGTTTTTT; CDR3: CASSGSDPNTGELFF
D: TRBD2; length: 14; V: TRBV4-3; J: TRBJ2-1; size: few; DNA: TGCGCCAGCAGCCAGGTACTAGCGTCCAATGAGCAGTTCTTC; CDR3: CASSQVLASNEQFF
D: .; length: 16; V: TRBV4-1; J: TRBJ1-2; size: few; DNA: TGCGCCAGCAGCCAAGAGCCGGCGGCCCCTAACTATGGCTACACCTTC; CDR3: CASSQEPAAPNYGYTF
D: .; length: 12; V: TRBV24-1; J: TRBJ1-2; size: .; DNA: TGTGCCACCAGTGATTTTGGTCGGGGCTACACCTTC; CDR3: CATSDFGRGYTF
D: TRBD1; length: 15; V: TRBV12-3/TRBV12-4; J: TRBJ1-2; size: .; DNA: TGTGCCAGCAGTTCCGCGACAGGGGGCCCGGTTGGCTACACCTTC; CDR3: CASSSATGGPVGYTF
D: .; length: 12; V: TRBV20-1; J: TRBJ2-5; size: .; DNA: TGCAGTGCCAGGGACTTCCAAGAGACCCAGTACTTC; CDR3: CSARDFQETQYF
D: TRBD2; length: 19; V: TRBV5-1; J: TRBJ2-3; size: few; DNA: TGCGCCAGCAGCTGGGGACTAGCGGGGGGGCCCCCGTGGGCAGATACGCAGTATTTT; CDR3: CASSWGLAGGPPWADTQYF
D: .; length: 16; V: TRBV7-3; J: TRBJ2-2; size: .; DNA: TGTGCCAGCAGCTTAACGGCCGGAGTGAGCACCGGGGAGCTGTTTTTT; CDR3: CASSLTAGVSTGELFF
D: .; length: 14; V: TRBV5-1; J: TRBJ1-5; size: many; DNA: TGCGCCAGCGCACGGGAAGGGGGAAGTCAGCCCCAGCATTTT; CDR3: CASAREGGSQPQHF
D: .; length: 11; V: TRBV10-3; J: TRBJ2-7; size: .; DNA: TGTGCCATCTGTGGTGGAAACGAGCAGTACTTC; CDR3: CAICGGNEQYF
D: .; length: 13; V: TRBV7-7; J: TRBJ1-6; size: few; DNA: TGTGCCAGCAGCTCGGACAGTAATTCACCCCTCCACTTT; CDR3: CASSSDSNSPLHF
D: TRBD1; length: 14; V: TRBV5-1; J: TRBJ2-3; size: many; DNA: TGCGCCAGCAGCCCGGGACAGGGTATCGATACGCAGTATTTT; CDR3: CASSPGQGIDTQYF
D: TRBD1; length: 15; V: TRBV6-2/TRBV6-3; J: TRBJ2-3; size: many; DNA: TGTGCCAGCAGTTACGGAGACAGGGATACAGATACGCAGTATTTT; CDR3: CASSYGDRDTDTQYF
D: .; length: 14; V: TRBV11-2; J: TRBJ1-1; size: many; DNA: TGTGCCAGCAGCTTAGAGCAGGGGCTCACTGAAGCTTTCTTT; CDR3: CASSLEQGLTEAFF
D: .; length: 16; V: TRBV20-1; J: TRBJ2-1; size: many; DNA: TGCAGTGCTAGAGGCACAGGGCACCACTCCTACAATGAGCAGTTCTTC; CDR3: CSARGTGHHSYNEQFF
D: TRBD2; length: 16; V: TRBV7-2; J: TRBJ2-1; size: .; DNA: TGTGCCAGCAGCTCTTCAGCGGGGGGGATCCACAATGAGCAGTTCTTC; CDR3: CASSSSAGGIHNEQFF
D: .; length: 16; V: TRBV5-1; J: TRBJ2-3; size: many; DNA: TGCGCCAGCAGCTTGGGCGCACACGGACTAACAGATACGCAGTATTTT; CDR3: CASSLGAHGLTDTQYF
D: .; length: 16; V: TRBV5-1; J: TRBJ2-1; size: few; DNA: TGCGCCAGCAGCTGGGACGACAGCTATACCTACAATGAGCAGTTCTTC; CDR3: CASSWDDSYTYNEQFF
D: TRBD1; length: 12; V: TRBV20-1; J: TRBJ2-3; size: .; DNA: TGCAGTGATACAGGGGGCACAGATACGCAGTATTTT; CDR3: CSDTGGTDTQYF
D: .; length: 12; V: TRBV29-1; J: TRBJ1-5; size: .; DNA: TGCAGCGTTGGAGATGTTGATCAGCCCCAGCATTTT; CDR3: CSVGDVDQPQHF
D: .; length: 12; V: TRBV5-1; J: TRBJ2-3; size: .; DNA: TGCGCCAGCAGCTTGGACAGGCGTACGCAGTATTTT; CDR3: CASSLDRRTQYF
D: TRBD1; length: 13; V: TRBV10-3; J: TRBJ1-1; size: few; DNA: TGTGCCATCAGTGAAAGGGACAGGCTTGAAGCTTTCTTT; CDR3: CAISERDRLEAFF
D: TRBD1; length: 16; V: TRBV5-1; J: TRBJ1-1; size: few; DNA: TGCGCCAGCAGCCCCGCATGGACAGGGGTAGGGACTGAAGCTTTCTTT; CDR3: CASSPAWTGVGTEAFF